The 22 T cell receptor beta chains presented below share a single source sample, sequenced in a study of T cells in Graves' hyperthyroidism and ophthalmopathy (dated by TCRdb to 2018 to 2020). The library was prepared using multiplex PCR. The data were produced on an Illumina HiSeq 2000. Amplification of TCR beta CDR3 regions was carried out from RNA transcripts. The TCR CDR3 was subjected to a first round of RT-PCR using the HTBI primer set and the Qiagen OneStep RT-PCR kit. TCRdb trimmed the raw reads at Q25, called clones with MiXCR and kept productive beta chains. Entries are consolidated by CDR3 protein sequence, retaining the most common genes and DNA. This sample gives hundreds of thousands of distinct CDR3 sequences in total; around 13% of them show up just once. 4.5% to 6% of the sample rests with the top ten. The sequenced sample was blood. These receptors all stem from a woman aged 25-40 years with Graves' hyperthyroidism that later progressed to Graves' ophthalmopathy.

This clonotype was observed many times. J is TRBJ2-7 and V is TRBV11-2; D remains unclear. This CDR3 region has 15 residues. Germline-derived CDR1 and CDR2 are SGHAT and FQNNGV. The V end lost 4 bases, the J end lost 0 bases, and 13 bases lay between the germline ends. CDR3 DNA sequence: TGTGCCAGCAGCTACTCCCTTTCGGACTCCTACGAGCAGTACTTC. Its protein product is CASSYSLSDSYEQYF.

This clonotype was detected many times. This chain links TRBV2 with TRBJ2-5; 10 bases are a match to TRBD2. V was clipped by 8 bases and J by 3 bases; unmatched bases: 9. CDR1 and CDR2 from the germline V gene are SNHLY and FYNNEI. The CDR3 has 15 amino acids. The CDR3: CASGEASGSKETQYF. CDR3 bases: TGTGCCAGCGGGGAGGCTAGCGGGAGTAAAGAGACCCAGTACTTC.

With respect to this clonotype: A much larger clone differs by one base, so this may be a read error. The J gene is TRBJ1-1, the V gene TRBV27; no definite D call. V was pared by 0 bases and J by 5 bases, with 13 bases between. Germline CDR1 is MNHEY and CDR2 is SMNVEV (reference sequence). The CDR3 spans 15 residues. CDR3: CASSLSPRPGTEAFF. The CDR3 DNA sequence: TGTGCCAGCAGTTTATCACCAAGGCCGGGGACTGAAGCTTTCTTT.

The chain is built from TRBV29-1 and TRBJ2-7; D remains ambiguous. Germline CDR1 reads SQVTM; CDR2 reads ANQGSEA. This CDR3 has 11 amino acids. V dropped 2 bases and J dropped 3 bases, with 5 bases sitting between them. CDR3 sequence reads: CSVEQSYEQYF. In nucleotides, the CDR3 is TGCAGCGTTGAACAGAGCTACGAGCAGTACTTC.

This clonotype has a handful of counts. The V and J genes are TRBV5-1 and TRBJ1-2, with no clear D. Trimming pared 1 base from V and 10 bases from J, leaving 11 bases between. The CDR3 length is 12 residues. Germline assignment: CDR1 SGHRS and CDR2 YFSETQ. CDR3 sequence reads: CASSLQEDDYTF. CDR3 nucleotides: TGCGCCAGCAGCTTGCAGGAGGATGACTACACCTTC.

This clonotype was detected a few times. The chain joins TRBV6-2 or TRBV6-3 to TRBJ2-1, with a tentative D call TRBD2 (6 bases). The CDR3 totals 14 residues. CDR1 and CDR2 from the germline V gene are MNHEY and SVGEGT. The germline V and J ends were trimmed by 1 base and 6 bases, with 10 bases remaining between them. Here the CDR3 DNA reads TGTGCCAGCAGTTACTTGGGACTGCTCAATGAGCAGTTCTTC. Its translation is CASSYLGLLNEQFF.

This clonotype showed up many times. V gene TRBV6-1 combines with J gene TRBJ1-3; possible D gene TRBD1, 5 bases. CDR1 MNHNS and CDR2 SASEGT come from the germline V gene. The V end lost 6 bases, the J end lost 0 bases, and 18 bases lay between the germline ends. The CDR3 is 17 residues long. The CDR3 sequence: CASSRPRTGPSGNTIYF. CDR3 coding DNA: TGTGCCAGCAGCCGTCCCCGGACGGGGCCCTCTGGAAACACCATATATTTT.

Comment on this clonotype: At one end the junction does not follow the germline gene, possibly because of a read error. The chain links TRBV7-3 to TRBJ1-1; 7 positions match TRBD1. CDR3 length equals 14 residues. Germline CDR1 is SGHTA and CDR2 is FQGTGA. DNA of the CDR3: TGTGCCAGCAGCTGGACAGGAGGGGACACTGAAGCTTCCTTT. Its protein product is CASSWTGGDTEASF.

This clonotype has a handful of counts. V usage is TRBV27 and J usage is TRBJ2-7; D could derive from TRBD1 or TRBD2 (5 bases each). Germline CDR1 is MNHEY and CDR2 is SMNVEV (reference sequence). V was trimmed by 7 bases and J by 4 bases, leaving 17 bases between them. The CDR3 is made up of 14 amino acids. The CDR3 DNA reads TGTGCCAGCACCTTAAGCCGGGACGGGTACGAGCAGTACTTC. Protein: CASTLSRDGYEQYF.

The chain couples TRBV30 to TRBJ1-1; 7 positions match TRBD1. Looked up from germline, CDR1 is GTSNPN and CDR2 is SVGIG (reference sequence). The CDR3 extends over 13 amino acids. The ends lost 2 bases at V and 7 bases at J; junction bases unmatched: 7. CDR3 coding DNA: TGTGCCTGGAGTACATGGGACAGTAGTGAAGCTTTCTTT. Translating gives CAWSTWDSSEAFF.

This clonotype appeared a few times. The chain combines TRBV7-9 with TRBJ2-2; 7 nucleotides line up with TRBD1. Germline CDR1 reads SEHNR; CDR2 reads FQNEAQ (reference sequence). V was pared by 6 bases and J by 5 bases, with 9 bases of the junction left unmatched. There are 15 residues in the CDR3. The CDR3 bases are TGTGCCAGCAGGAACCGACAGGGAAAGACCGGGGAGCTGTTTTTT. Translating gives CASRNRQGKTGELFF.

At least ten counts were recorded for this clonotype. The chain is built from TRBV5-1 and TRBJ1-2, with unresolved D. Trimming removed 0 bases from V and 0 bases from J, with 9 bases in between. Germline lookup yields CDR1 SGHRS and CDR2 YFSETQ. The CDR3 is made up of 15 amino acids. The CDR3 coding sequence is TGCGCCAGCAGCTTGGTTATGGGAGCTAACTATGGCTACACCTTC. It is translated as CASSLVMGANYGYTF.

This clonotype was observed at least ten times. V gene TRBV6-2 or TRBV6-3 combines with J gene TRBJ2-7; TRBD2 might be the D (6 bases). The germline V and J ends were trimmed by 6 bases and 5 bases, with 11 bases remaining between them. Germline-derived CDR1 and CDR2 are MNHEY and SVGEGT. This CDR3 spans 12 amino acids. The CDR3 DNA reads TGTGCCAGCAGCCCTCGACTAGACGAGCAGTACTTC. Its translation is CASSPRLDEQYF.

This clonotype turned up a few times. The gene calls are TRBV7-3 and TRBJ2-1; 7 bases fit TRBD2. This CDR3 has 14 residues. Per the germline V gene, CDR1 is SGHTA and CDR2 is FQGTGA. V lost 4 bases, J lost 7 bases, and 7 bases stayed unmatched. As DNA, the CDR3 is TGTGCCAGCAGCTCTAGCGGATTGGGGAATGAGCAGTTCTTC. It translates to CASSSSGLGNEQFF.

In this sample, this clonotype turned up many times. This chain joins TRBV7-9 and TRBJ1-2; 7 bases agree with TRBD1. CDR1 and CDR2 from the germline V gene are SEHNR and FQNEAQ (reference sequence). The CDR3 is 14 amino acids. J gave up 4 bases and V 1 base, and 3 bases lay outside the gene matches. The DNA for the CDR3 is TGTGCCAGCAGCTTAGGCGGGACAGCCTATGGCTACACCTTC. Translated: CASSLGGTAYGYTF. The variable domain in full, with the rest retrieved from reference TRBV7-9 and TRBJ1-2, is DTGVSQNPRHKITKRGQNVTFRCDPISEHNRLYWYRQTLGQGPEFLTYFQNEAQLEKSRLLSDRFSAERPKGSFSTLEIQRTEQGDSAMYLCASSLGGTAYGYTFGSGTRLTVV.

Ten or more counts support this clonotype. The chain uses TRBV4-2 and TRBJ1-2; 9 positions match TRBD1. Trimming took 3 bases from V and 8 from J; bases not matched to a gene: 7. Germline assignment: CDR1 LGHNA and CDR2 YNFKEQ. The CDR3 totals 14 residues. CDR3 DNA sequence: TGTGCCAGCAGCCAGCTACAGGGGGCGGGCGGCTACACCTTC. This encodes CASSQLQGAGGYTF.

Many counts were recorded for this clonotype. DNA of the CDR3: TGCAGTGCTAGCCCCCTGGACTGGAACACCGGGGAGCTGTTTTTT. Protein: CSASPLDWNTGELFF. J is TRBJ2-2 and V is TRBV20-1, with D perhaps TRBD2 (5 bases). The CDR3 has 15 residues. The V and J ends lost 3 bases and 1 base respectively, with 12 bases between them. Germline-derived CDR1 and CDR2 are DFQATT and SNEGSKA (reference sequence).

This clonotype occurred many times. The chain combines TRBV30 with TRBJ2-6; D ambiguous. The CDR3 runs 14 residues. From germline, CDR1 is GTSNPN and CDR2 SVGIG (reference sequence). V gave up 1 base and J gave up 1 base, with 5 bases separating them. CDR3 loop: CAWSAGSGANVLTF. Written as DNA, the CDR3 is TGTGCCTGGAGTGCAGGATCTGGGGCCAACGTCCTGACTTTC.

V usage is TRBV4-1 and J usage is TRBJ1-3; D is unresolved. The CDR3 runs 16 residues. Germline loops: CDR1 MGHRA, CDR2 YSYEKL. V lost 1 base and J lost 0, with 10 bases in between. CDR3 bases: TGCGCCAGCAGCCAAGGGGTCTCCAGCTCTGGAAACACCATATATTTT. Translated, it gives CASSQGVSSSGNTIYF.

The genes are TRBV6-5 and TRBJ1-6, with a tentative D call TRBD1 (6 bases). The CDR3 totals 17 residues. Germline CDR1 MNHEY, CDR2 SVGAGI. V dropped 0 bases and J dropped 7 bases, with 16 bases sitting between them. CDR3 amino acids: CASSYSIGGTVNSPLHF. In DNA form, the CDR3 reads TGTGCCAGCAGTTACTCGATCGGGGGCACCGTGAATTCACCCCTCCACTTT.

This clonotype was found a few times. This chain uses TRBV3-1 with TRBJ2-7, with D hard to call. The germline V gene has CDR1 LGHDT and CDR2 YNNKEL (reference sequence). Trimming pared 0 bases from V and 3 bases from J, leaving 15 bases between. The CDR3 runs 16 residues. CDR3 sequence (DNA): TGTGCCAGCAGCCAAGATCCCGGGCCCGTCCTCTACGAGCAGTACTTC. Encoded protein: CASSQDPGPVLYEQYF.

This clonotype was counted ten times or more. V gene TRBV6-6 combines with J gene TRBJ1-1, with D perhaps matching TRBD1 (6 bases). The germline V and J ends were trimmed by 2 bases and 5 bases, with 18 bases remaining between them. The CDR3 is 16 residues long. CDR1 and CDR2 from the germline V gene are MNHNY and SVGAGI (reference sequence). CDR3 sequence (DNA): TGTGCCAGCAGTTACGGATCGGCCAGGGGAGGTACTGAAGCTTTCTTT. It translates to CASSYGSARGGTEAFF.